This is a list of T cell receptor beta chains from one sample in a study of cytomegalovirus exposure and HLA in healthy donors. The table came from immunoSEQ multiplex PCR; TCRdb's copy has only in-frame clones and leaves some out. The table lists roughly 150,000 clones, 68% of them singletons, with under 11% in the top ten. The sample consisted of PBMCs. The source is a man younger than 45 in good health and CMV-seropositive. Both conserved end residues are part of each CDR3. The order of the fields is CDR3 protein, CDR3 DNA, V gene, J gene, D gene. The D gene is left open where the match is weak.

cdr3_aa: CASSYGAGGPADTQYF
cdr3_nt: TGTGCCAGCAGTTACGGGGCGGGAGGGCCCGCAGATACGCAGTATTTT
v_call: TRBV6-5
j_call: TRBJ2-3
d_call: TRBD2

cdr3_aa: CASSIGTGGGYTF
cdr3_nt: TGTGCCAGTAGTATCGGGACAGGGGGTGGCTACACCTTC
v_call: TRBV19
j_call: TRBJ1-2
d_call: TRBD1

cdr3_aa: CASSLDRDTEAFF
cdr3_nt: TGCGCCAGCAGCCTGGACAGGGACACTGAAGCTTTCTTT
v_call: TRBV5-1
j_call: TRBJ1-1
d_call: TRBD1

cdr3_aa: CASSLGTSGKVDTQYF
cdr3_nt: TGTGCCAGCAGTCTAGGGACTAGCGGGAAGGTGGATACGCAGTATTTT
v_call: TRBV5-4
j_call: TRBJ2-3
d_call: TRBD2

cdr3_aa: CASSRTSGTPYEQYF
cdr3_nt: TGCGCCAGCAGCCGAACTAGCGGGACCCCCTACGAGCAGTACTTC
v_call: TRBV4-1
j_call: TRBJ2-7
d_call: TRBD2

cdr3_aa: CASSFFLSSYNEQFF
cdr3_nt: TGTGCCAGCAGCTTCTTCTTGAGCTCCTACAATGAGCAGTTCTTC
v_call: TRBV5-4
j_call: TRBJ2-1
d_call: -

cdr3_aa: CASSFEGGVGEKLFF
cdr3_nt: TGCGCCAGCAGCTTTGAAGGGGGAGTCGGTGAAAAACTGTTTTTT
v_call: TRBV5-1
j_call: TRBJ1-4
d_call: -

cdr3_aa: CASSEVARVGRTEAFF
cdr3_nt: TGTGCCAGCAGTGAAGTGGCCAGGGTTGGCAGAACTGAAGCTTTCTTT
v_call: TRBV25-1
j_call: TRBJ1-1
d_call: -

cdr3_aa: CASSRGTGDQETQYF
cdr3_nt: TGTGCCAGCAGCCGAGGAACAGGGGATCAAGAGACCCAGTACTTC
v_call: TRBV7-6
j_call: TRBJ2-5
d_call: TRBD1

cdr3_aa: CASSGKGTGHYGYTF
cdr3_nt: TGTGCCAGCAGTGGAAAAGGGACAGGGCATTATGGCTACACCTTC
v_call: TRBV27
j_call: TRBJ1-2
d_call: TRBD1